This T cell receptor (beta chain) was retrieved from a study of blood T cells in healthy people across ages. Findings and limits, study-wide: Shifts in expanded clonotypes may have been confounded by donor CMV status, which was unknown. Underestimates were what the diversity estimates from one million T cells were considered to be.

Using a J-beta primer mix together with a sample-barcoded 5' primer, a second PCR was run for about 6 to 12 cycles. In TCRdb, the 5' RACE reads were re-called with MiXCR into one record per CDR3 protein. The sample lists fewer than 900,000 distinct CDR3 sequences, around 46% occurring once. Comments on this clonotype: As yet, its antigen is unknown. One junction end does not reproduce the germline sequence, and a read error may be involved.

CDR3 size: 18 residues. From germline, CDR1 is LGHDT and CDR2 YNNKEL (reference sequence). Caucasian, healthy and from Russia, the donors were aged between about 6 and 90. The sample was blood. This clonotype was obtained from an older woman in good health. V and J are TRBV3-1 and TRBJ2-3; D perhaps matches TRBD2 (6 bases). The CDR3 region is CASSQDLLAGLSTETQYF. As DNA, the CDR3 is TGTGCCAGCAGCCAAGATTTACTGGCGGGACTCAGCACAGAGACGCAGTATTTT.